The T cell receptor beta chain described here comes from a study of cytomegalovirus exposure and HLA in healthy donors. J lost 0 bases, V lost 6 bases, and 7 bases had no gene match. Looked up from germline, CDR1 is MNHNY and CDR2 is SVGAGI (reference sequence). The CDR3 spans 16 residues. Amplification used 60 Vbeta primers and 13 Jbeta primers. Method: immunoSEQ multiplex PCR; TCRdb's copy keeps in-frame clones and lacks some. The data hold fewer than 200,000 clones, with approximately 77% observed a single time. The rearrangement links TRBV6-6 to TRBJ1-3; TRBD1 matches at 8 bases. The TCR sequence derives from a female donor in good health and CMV-seronegative. Specimen: PBMCs. CDR3 amino acids: CASSRQGTNSGNTIYF. Here the CDR3 DNA reads TGTGCCAGCAGCAGACAGGGGACAAACTCTGGAAACACCATATATTTT.